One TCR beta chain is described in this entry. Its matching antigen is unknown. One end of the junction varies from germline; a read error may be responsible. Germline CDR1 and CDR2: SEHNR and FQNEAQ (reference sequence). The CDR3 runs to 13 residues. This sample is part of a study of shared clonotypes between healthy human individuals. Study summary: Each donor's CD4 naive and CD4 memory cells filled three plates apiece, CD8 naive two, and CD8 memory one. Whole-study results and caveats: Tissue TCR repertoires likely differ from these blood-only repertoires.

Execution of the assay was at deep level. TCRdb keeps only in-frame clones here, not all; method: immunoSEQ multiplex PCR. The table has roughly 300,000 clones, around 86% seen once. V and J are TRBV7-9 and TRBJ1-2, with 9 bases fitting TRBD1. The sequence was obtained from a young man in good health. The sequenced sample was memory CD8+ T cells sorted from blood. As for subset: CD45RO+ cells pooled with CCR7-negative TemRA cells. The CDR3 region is CASSLVGDRAIGF. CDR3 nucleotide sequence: TGTGCCAGCAGCTTAGTCGGGGACAGGGCCATCGGCTTC.